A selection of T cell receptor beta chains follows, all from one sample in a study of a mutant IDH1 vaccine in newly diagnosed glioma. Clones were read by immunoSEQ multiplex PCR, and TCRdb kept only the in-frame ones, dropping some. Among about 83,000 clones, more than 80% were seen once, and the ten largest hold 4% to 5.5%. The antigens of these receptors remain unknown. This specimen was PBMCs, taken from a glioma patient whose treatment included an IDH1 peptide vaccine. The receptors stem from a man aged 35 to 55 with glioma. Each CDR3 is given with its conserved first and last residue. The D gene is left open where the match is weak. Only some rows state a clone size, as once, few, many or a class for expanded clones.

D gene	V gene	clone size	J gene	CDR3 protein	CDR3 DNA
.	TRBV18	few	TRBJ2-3	CASSPLEKGGTDTQYF	TGTGCCAGCTCACCTTTGGAAAAAGGTGGCACAGATACGCAGTATTTT
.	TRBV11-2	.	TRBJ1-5	CASSLGGGQPQHF	TGTGCCAGCAGCTTAGGGGGGGGCCAGCCCCAGCATTTT
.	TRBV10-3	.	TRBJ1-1	CAISGPGVNTEAFF	TGTGCCATCAGTGGCCCTGGAGTCAACACTGAAGCTTTCTTT
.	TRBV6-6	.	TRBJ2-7	CASTSSHEQYF	TGTGCCAGCACCAGTTCACACGAGCAGTACTTC
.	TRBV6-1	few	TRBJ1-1	CASSVTGGNAEAFF	TGTGCCAGCAGTGTGACAGGAGGGAACGCTGAAGCTTTCTTT
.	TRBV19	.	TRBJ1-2	CASSIGTGYLYGYTF	TGTGCCAGTAGTATCGGAACAGGGTACCTTTATGGCTACACCTTC
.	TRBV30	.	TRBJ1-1	CAWSFTDSTEAFF	TGTGCCTGGAGTTTCACGGACAGCACTGAAGCTTTCTTT
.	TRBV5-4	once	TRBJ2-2	CASTVGPTNTGELFF	TGTGCCAGCACCGTAGGTCCCACGAACACCGGGGAGCTGTTTTTT
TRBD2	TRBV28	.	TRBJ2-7	CASSSPTLLAGAYEQYF	TGTGCCAGCAGTTCCCCTACCCTACTAGCGGGAGCCTACGAGCAGTACTTC
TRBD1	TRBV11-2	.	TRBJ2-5	CASRLNIQGYQETQYF	TGTGCCAGCAGACTTAACATACAGGGGTACCAAGAGACCCAGTACTTC
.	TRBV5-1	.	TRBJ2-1	CASSSGVQGYGEQFF	TGCGCCAGCAGCTCGGGAGTACAGGGTTACGGTGAGCAGTTCTTC
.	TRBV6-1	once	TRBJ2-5	CASSEGPEETQYF	TGTGCCAGCAGTGAAGGCCCCGAAGAGACCCAGTACTTC
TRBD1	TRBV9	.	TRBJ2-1	CASSVEQGANNEQFF	TGTGCCAGCAGCGTAGAACAGGGGGCGAACAATGAGCAGTTCTTC
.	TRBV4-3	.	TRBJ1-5	CASSQDRGWPQHF	TGCGCCAGCAGCCAGGACCGGGGCTGGCCCCAGCATTTT
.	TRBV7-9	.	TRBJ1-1	CASSAYNRAAFF	TGTGCCAGCAGCGCCTACAATAGGGCAGCTTTCTTT
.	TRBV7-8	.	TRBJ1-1	CASSFGIGDTEAFF	TGTGCCAGCAGCTTCGGGATCGGGGACACTGAAGCTTTCTTT